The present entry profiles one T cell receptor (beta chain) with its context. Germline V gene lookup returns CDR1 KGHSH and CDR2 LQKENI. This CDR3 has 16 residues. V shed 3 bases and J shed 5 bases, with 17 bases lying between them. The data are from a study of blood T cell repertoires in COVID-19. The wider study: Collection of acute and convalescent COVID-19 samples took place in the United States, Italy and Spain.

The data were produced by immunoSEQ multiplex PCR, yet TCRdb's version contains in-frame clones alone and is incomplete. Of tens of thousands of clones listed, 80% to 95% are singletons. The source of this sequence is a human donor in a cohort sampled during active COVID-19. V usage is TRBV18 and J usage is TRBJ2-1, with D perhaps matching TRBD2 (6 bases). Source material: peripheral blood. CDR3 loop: CASSPNGGRINNEQFF. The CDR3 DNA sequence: TGTGCCAGCTCACCTAACGGGGGACGAATAAACAATGAGCAGTTCTTC.